One and the same sample provided the 13 T cell receptor beta chains below, sequenced in a study of blood T cell repertoires in COVID-19. The method was immunoSEQ multiplex PCR; TCRdb's version includes in-frame clones alone and lacks a portion of them. The repertoire holds 200,000 to 300,000 clones, about four fifths seen once, with 8.9% in the top ten. The sequenced material came from peripheral blood. Source of these receptors: a man older than 75 with acute or convalescent COVID-19.

V is TRBV23-1 and J is TRBJ1-4, with 9 bases fitting TRBD1. TRBV23-1 is assigned to the ORF class and has an uncertain function. This CDR3 contains 16 residues. V was clipped by 2 bases and J by 6 bases; unmatched bases: 7. Written as DNA, the CDR3 is TGCGCCAGCAGTCAACCTTACAGGGGGCCTGATGAAAAACTGTTTTTT. It encodes CASSQPYRGPDEKLFF.

The chain is built from TRBV2 and TRBJ1-1; D unresolved. The V gene's germline CDR1 is SNHLY and CDR2 FYNNEI. This CDR3 has 14 residues. Trimming shortened V by 2 bases and J by 4 bases, and 11 bases separated the two germline ends. The CDR3 spells CASSELAGSTEAFF. DNA for the CDR3: TGTGCCAGCAGTGAACTTGCGGGGAGCACTGAAGCTTTCTTT.

V is TRBV30 and J is TRBJ1-2; no firm D call. This CDR3 comprises 13 residues. Germline V gene lookup returns CDR1 GTSNPN and CDR2 SVGIG (reference sequence). V gave up 1 base and J gave up 8 bases, with 14 bases separating them. The CDR3 nucleotides are TGTGCCTGGAGTGGTCCGGGATCGGGGGGCTACACCTTC. Amino acid sequence: CAWSGPGSGGYTF. Full variable domain (remainder filled in from reference TRBV30 and TRBJ1-2): SQTIHQWPATLVQPVGSPLSLECTVEGTSNPNLYWYRQAAGRGLQLLFYSVGIGQISSEVPQNLSASRPQDRQFILSSKKLLLSDSGFYLCAWSGPGSGGYTFGSGTRLTVV.

The V and J genes are TRBV6-5 and TRBJ1-5, with D uncertain. With 4 bases removed from V and 2 bases from J, the gap between germline ends came to 15 bases. The CDR3 contains 16 residues. Germline V CDR1 and CDR2: MNHEY, SVGAGI. The CDR3 DNA sequence: TGTGCCAGCAGTTCCACCCTTAACCTAGGCAATCAGCCCCAGCATTTT. Its translation is CASSSTLNLGNQPQHF.

Comment on this clone: In the same sample, other DNA sequences code for this CDR3. The chain joins TRBV5-1 to TRBJ2-2; TRBD2 agrees at 10 bases. This CDR3 is built from 16 residues. CDR1 is SGHRS and CDR2 is YFSETQ in the germline V gene. J gave up 1 base and V 3 bases, and 3 bases lay outside the gene matches. CDR3 bases: TGCGCCAGCAGCTCTTTAGCGGGGGGGAACACCGGGGAGCTGTTTTTT. Translation gives CASSSLAGGNTGELFF. The full variable domain, its missing parts supplied by reference TRBV5-1 and TRBJ2-2, is KAGVTQTPRYLIKTRGQQVTLSCSPISGHRSVSWYQQTPGQGLQFLFEYFSETQRNKGNFPGRFSGRQFSNSRSEMNVSTLELGDSALYLCASSSLAGGNTGELFFGEGSRLTVL.

This clone showed up just once. V usage is TRBV5-1 and J usage is TRBJ2-7; 15 bases map to TRBD2. This CDR3 is built from 17 residues. V trimming: 2 bases; J trimming: 5 bases; junction bases outside the gene matches: 8. Germline CDR1 SGHRS, CDR2 YFSETQ. The CDR3 coding sequence is TGCGCCAGCAGCTTTCCAGGACTAGCGGGAGGGACTAACGAGCAGTACTTC. This translates into CASSFPGLAGGTNEQYF.

The chain couples TRBV6-1 to TRBJ2-7, with 9 bases that match TRBD1. Germline assignment: CDR1 MNHNS and CDR2 SASEGT. CDR3 length: 17 residues. After removal of 2 bases from V and 4 bases from J, the junction contained 12 bases not matched to a gene. This CDR3 is CASSESEGQGRIYEQYF. CDR3 bases: TGTGCCAGCAGTGAATCTGAAGGACAGGGGAGGATATACGAGCAGTACTTC.

V and J are TRBV28 and TRBJ1-2; D gene ambiguous. Trimming stripped 1 base from V and 8 bases from J, with 20 bases between. Germline V gene lookup returns CDR1 MDHEN and CDR2 SYDVKM. The CDR3 has 16 residues. The CDR3 is CASSLYERDRIGGYTF. The CDR3 coding sequence is TGTGCCAGCAGTTTATATGAGAGGGATCGAATCGGGGGCTACACCTTC.

The chain is built from TRBV5-1 and TRBJ2-5, with 14 positions matching TRBD2. The CDR3 is made up of 18 amino acids. Germline trimming cut 3 bases from V and 2 bases from J; bases unmatched to any gene: 9. Germline V lookup: CDR1 SGHRS, CDR2 YFSETQ. The CDR3 loop is CASSSGTSGSLGQETQYF. The CDR3 region has the DNA TGCGCCAGCAGCTCTGGGACTAGCGGGAGTTTGGGGCAAGAGACCCAGTACTTC.

This clone came up once. The chain links TRBV28 to TRBJ1-3; unclear D gene. CDR1 is MDHEN, CDR2 SYDVKM, per germline. This CDR3 comprises 14 residues. Trimming removed 7 bases from V and 1 base from J, with 11 bases in between. The CDR3 DNA reads as TGTGCCAGCAATCACCGGAGGTCTGGAAACACCATATATTTT. Protein sequence: CASNHRRSGNTIYF. The full variable domain, rest sourced from reference TRBV28 and TRBJ1-3, is DVKVTQSSRYLVKRTGEKVFLECVQDMDHENMFWYRQDPGLGLRLIYFSYDVKMKEKGDIPEGYSVSREKKERFSLILESASTNQTSMYLCASNHRRSGNTIYFGEGSWLTVV.

The chain combines TRBV7-9 with TRBJ1-1, with D perhaps matching TRBD1 (6 bases). This CDR3 is 16 amino acids long. Germline-derived CDR1 and CDR2 are SEHNR and FQNEAQ (reference sequence). The V end lost 5 bases, the J end lost 3 bases, and 19 bases lay between the germline ends. CDR3 loop: CASSLTPTGPYTEAFF. In DNA form, the CDR3 reads TGTGCCAGCAGCCTAACCCCGACAGGACCCTACACTGAAGCTTTCTTT.

The J gene is TRBJ2-1, the V gene TRBV29-1, with 15 nucleotides matching TRBD2. Germline CDR1 and CDR2: SQVTM and ANQGSEA. The V segment lost 3 bases and the J segment 3 bases; nucleotides outside the gene matches: 6. The CDR3 has 17 amino acids. CDR3 nucleotides: TGCAGCGTTGACTGGACTAGCGGGAGGGCCAGCTACAATGAGCAGTTCTTC. It encodes CSVDWTSGRASYNEQFF.

This clone was counted once. V and J are TRBV24-1 and TRBJ2-1; 11 bases map to TRBD1. V shed 7 bases and J 7 bases; nucleotides not matched to a gene: 5. Germline CDR1 is KGHDR and CDR2 is SFDVKD. The CDR3 extends over 14 amino acids. In nucleotides, the CDR3 is TGTGCCACCAGAGGACAGGGGGCGCGAAATGAGCAGTTCTTC. It is translated as CATRGQGARNEQFF.